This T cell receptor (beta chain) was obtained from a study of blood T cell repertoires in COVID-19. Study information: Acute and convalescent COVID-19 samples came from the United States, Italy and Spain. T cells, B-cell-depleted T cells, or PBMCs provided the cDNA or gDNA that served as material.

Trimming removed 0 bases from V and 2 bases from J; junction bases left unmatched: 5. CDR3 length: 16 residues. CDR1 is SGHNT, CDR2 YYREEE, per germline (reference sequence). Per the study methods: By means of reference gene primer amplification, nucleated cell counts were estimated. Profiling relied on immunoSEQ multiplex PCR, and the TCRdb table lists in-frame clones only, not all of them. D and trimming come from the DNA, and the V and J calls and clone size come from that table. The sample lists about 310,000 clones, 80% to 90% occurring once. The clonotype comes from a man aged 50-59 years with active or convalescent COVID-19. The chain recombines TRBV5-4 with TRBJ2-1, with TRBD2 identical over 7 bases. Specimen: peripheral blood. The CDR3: CASSLGGSRAYNEQFF. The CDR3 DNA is TGTGCCAGCAGCTTGGGCGGGAGCAGGGCCTACAATGAGCAGTTCTTC.